This TCR beta chain was sequenced for a study of OX40 agonist ivuxolimab in advanced cancers. Study at large: Males comprised around four fifths of the group, whose mean age was roughly 64 years (range 23 to 79).

Study-level points and caveats: CD4+ and CD8+ T cells in blood underwent clonal expansion by week 6 at 0.1 to 3.0 mg/kg. CD8+ T cells were the subset that, on average, had more expanded clones than CD4+.

The CDR3 runs 13 residues. Germline CDR1 reads MNHEY; CDR2 reads SVGAGI. Trimming cost V 0 bases and J 6 bases, with 6 bases left between them. Generated by immunoSEQ multiplex PCR, the TCRdb table keeps only in-frame clones and is missing some. The table records around 95,000 clones, nearly 90% of them present only once. Note on this clone: The antigen remains unidentified.

This rearrangement joins TRBV6-5 to TRBJ1-5, with TRBD1 as a possible D gene (5 bases). This TCR derives from an adult with an advanced solid tumor such as melanoma, head and neck, liver or kidney cancer. Sequences were derived from CD4+ or CD8+ T cells sorted from blood, sampled in a trial of the OX40 agonist ivuxolimab. The CDR3 is CASSYSGVQPQHF. In DNA, the CDR3 is TGTGCCAGCAGTTACTCGGGGGTTCAGCCCCAGCATTTT.